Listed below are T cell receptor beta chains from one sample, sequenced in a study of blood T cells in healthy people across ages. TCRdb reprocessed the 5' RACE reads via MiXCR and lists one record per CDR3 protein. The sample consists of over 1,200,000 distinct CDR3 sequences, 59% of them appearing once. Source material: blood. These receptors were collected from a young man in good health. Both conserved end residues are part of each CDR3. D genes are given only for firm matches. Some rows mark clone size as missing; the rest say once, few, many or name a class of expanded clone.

DNA: TGTGCCAGCAGCGTCGGGACAGGGAATGAAAAACTGTTTTTT; CDR3: CASSVGTGNEKLFF; V: TRBV5-5; size: NA; J: TRBJ1-4; D: TRBD1
DNA: TGCAGTGCTAGATCCACTACAGGGGGAAACGCCAATACGCAGTATTTT; CDR3: CSARSTTGGNANTQYF; V: TRBV20-1; size: few; J: TRBJ2-3; D: TRBD1
DNA: TGCGCCAGCAGCCAAAGGGGCGGTAAGACAGATACGCAGTATTTT; CDR3: CASSQRGGKTDTQYF; V: TRBV4-1; size: few; J: TRBJ2-3; D: NA
DNA: TGCAGCGTTGTAAAAGGGACAGTTGACGAGCAGTACTTC; CDR3: CSVVKGTVDEQYF; V: TRBV29-1; size: few; J: TRBJ2-7; D: TRBD1
DNA: TGTGCTAGCAGCCCTAGCTTCGACTACAATGAGCAGTTCTTC; CDR3: CASSPSFDYNEQFF; V: TRBV7-7; size: NA; J: TRBJ2-1; D: NA
DNA: TGTGCCAGCAGCATTCTAGAGTCCTACGAGCAGTACTTC; CDR3: CASSILESYEQYF; V: TRBV7-9; size: NA; J: TRBJ2-7; D: NA
DNA: TGTGCCAGCAGCTTAGCGTTTCCGGGGGACTACGAGCAGTACTTC; CDR3: CASSLAFPGDYEQYF; V: TRBV7-9; size: few; J: TRBJ2-7; D: NA
DNA: TGTGCCAGCAGGTCCTTGGGCAGGGAGTTTGGAAATGATCAGTTCTTC; CDR3: CASRSLGREFGNDQFF; V: TRBV6-6; size: NA; J: TRBJ2-1; D: NA
DNA: TGCGCCAGCAGCTTGACAGGGGGCGTAAATGAGCAGTTCTTC; CDR3: CASSLTGGVNEQFF; V: TRBV5-1; size: NA; J: TRBJ2-1; D: TRBD1
DNA: TGTGCCATCAGGGCACCGGGACAGAAAAACAATGAGCAGTTCTTC; CDR3: CAIRAPGQKNNEQFF; V: TRBV10-3; size: NA; J: TRBJ2-1; D: TRBD1
DNA: TGTGCCAGCAGTTACTCGTGGACAGGGGGACAAGAGACCCAGTACTTC; CDR3: CASSYSWTGGQETQYF; V: TRBV6-5; size: NA; J: TRBJ2-5; D: TRBD1
DNA: TGTGCCGGCAGACTCGACGGGACAGATACGCAGTATTTT; CDR3: CAGRLDGTDTQYF; V: TRBV28; size: NA; J: TRBJ2-3; D: NA
DNA: TGTGCCAGCAGTTTCCGGAATGGCTACACCTTC; CDR3: CASSFRNGYTF; V: TRBV12-3/TRBV12-4; size: NA; J: TRBJ1-2; D: NA
DNA: TGTGCCAGCAGCTTATCTCCAGGGACCTACGAGCAGTACTTC; CDR3: CASSLSPGTYEQYF; V: TRBV11-2; size: NA; J: TRBJ2-7; D: NA
DNA: TGTGCCAGCAGAGGTAGCGGGGATTCTCAAGAGACCCAGTACTTC; CDR3: CASRGSGDSQETQYF; V: TRBV6-5; size: few; J: TRBJ2-5; D: TRBD2
DNA: TGTGCCAGCAGCCAAGATCCGTTAGATACGCAGTATTTT; CDR3: CASSQDPLDTQYF; V: TRBV3-1; size: NA; J: TRBJ2-3; D: NA
DNA: TGTGCTAGTGGTTTGATCGTGAGGGCCACATTTTCCGGGGAGCTGTTTTTT; CDR3: CASGLIVRATFSGELFF; V: TRBV12-5; size: NA; J: TRBJ2-2; D: NA
DNA: TGTGCCAGCAGCCCCACTAGCGGGGGGATGCTCTCCTACGAGCAGTACTTC; CDR3: CASSPTSGGMLSYEQYF; V: TRBV4-2; size: NA; J: TRBJ2-7; D: TRBD2
DNA: TGTGCCAGCCAACCTACAGCTAACTATGGCTACACCTTC; CDR3: CASQPTANYGYTF; V: TRBV28; size: NA; J: TRBJ1-2; D: NA
DNA: TGCAGCGTCATCCCGGCGGGGACAGAGTACGAGCAGTACTTC; CDR3: CSVIPAGTEYEQYF; V: TRBV29-1; size: NA; J: TRBJ2-7; D: NA
DNA: TGTGCCAGCAGCTTCCAAGGGAGACACACAGATACGCAGTATTTT; CDR3: CASSFQGRHTDTQYF; V: TRBV11-2; size: few; J: TRBJ2-3; D: NA
DNA: TGTGCCAGCAGCGGGGGGGTTTCAACTAATGAAAAACTGTTTTTT; CDR3: CASSGGVSTNEKLFF; V: TRBV7-9; size: few; J: TRBJ1-4; D: NA
DNA: TGCAGCGTAAAAAAGGACAGGGGGCCTAATGGCTACACCTTC; CDR3: CSVKKDRGPNGYTF; V: TRBV29-1; size: NA; J: TRBJ1-2; D: TRBD1
DNA: TGTGCCATCAGTGACCCATTAGAGGGGTACGAGCAGTACTTC; CDR3: CAISDPLEGYEQYF; V: TRBV10-3; size: NA; J: TRBJ2-7; D: NA
DNA: TGTGCCATCCGGGATTACTCCTACGAGCAGTACTTC; CDR3: CAIRDYSYEQYF; V: TRBV6-1; size: NA; J: TRBJ2-7; D: NA
DNA: TGCAGTGCCCAGGACAGGGCCCATGGCTACACCTTC; CDR3: CSAQDRAHGYTF; V: TRBV20-1; size: once; J: TRBJ1-2; D: TRBD1
DNA: TGTGCCAGCAGTTCGAACTCGGCCGGTGGGGTAAAAGCTTTCTTT; CDR3: CASSSNSAGGVKAFF; V: TRBV12-3/TRBV12-4; size: NA; J: TRBJ1-1; D: NA
DNA: TGTGCCAGCAGCTTAGGGGCAGGTCCCGGCTATGGCTACACCTTC; CDR3: CASSLGAGPGYGYTF; V: TRBV11-2; size: NA; J: TRBJ1-2; D: NA
DNA: TGTGCCAGCAGTGAAACGGGGGGCAGTACAGATACGCAGTATTTT; CDR3: CASSETGGSTDTQYF; V: TRBV6-1; size: NA; J: TRBJ2-3; D: NA
DNA: TGTGCCAGTAGTACGTTGAACCTTTACTCCTACAATGAGCAGTTCTTC; CDR3: CASSTLNLYSYNEQFF; V: TRBV19; size: NA; J: TRBJ2-1; D: NA
DNA: TGTGCCAGCAGTTTTTCCGAGAGCAACGAGCAGTACTTC; CDR3: CASSFSESNEQYF; V: TRBV28; size: NA; J: TRBJ2-7; D: NA
DNA: TGTGCCAGCAGCTTATCGCTGGGGGAGCTCCAAGAGACCCAGTACTTC; CDR3: CASSLSLGELQETQYF; V: TRBV7-2; size: NA; J: TRBJ2-5; D: NA
DNA: TGTGCCAGCAGCCCCGGGGAGGCGGACACTGAAGCTTTCTTT; CDR3: CASSPGEADTEAFF; V: TRBV5-5; size: NA; J: TRBJ1-1; D: NA
DNA: TGCGCCAGCAGCTTGGTAGTCCAACAAGAGACCCAGTACTTC; CDR3: CASSLVVQQETQYF; V: TRBV5-1; size: NA; J: TRBJ2-5; D: NA
DNA: TGCGCCAGCAGCTTGGCCGGCAGCAGCTCCTACAATGAGCAGTTCTTC; CDR3: CASSLAGSSSYNEQFF; V: TRBV5-1; size: NA; J: TRBJ2-1; D: NA
DNA: TGTGCCAGCAGCCTACTGACTCGACGAACCGGGGAGCTGTTTTTT; CDR3: CASSLLTRRTGELFF; V: TRBV7-9; size: few; J: TRBJ2-2; D: NA
DNA: TGTGCCACCAGCAGTGGGGCAGGTATCTTAGAGACCCAGTACTTC; CDR3: CATSSGAGILETQYF; V: TRBV15; size: NA; J: TRBJ2-5; D: NA
DNA: TGTGCCAGCAGCTCGGGGGGCGCGGGAGCTTTCTTT; CDR3: CASSSGGAGAFF; V: TRBV7-2; size: NA; J: TRBJ1-1; D: NA
DNA: TGTGCCAGCAGCCCGGCGGGCACAGATGCGCAGTATTTT; CDR3: CASSPAGTDAQYF; V: TRBV14; size: NA; J: TRBJ2-3; D: NA
DNA: TGTGCCAGCAGCTACGGGACGCGTGAAAAACTGTTTTTT; CDR3: CASSYGTREKLFF; V: TRBV7-2; size: NA; J: TRBJ1-4; D: NA
DNA: TGCAGTGCTAGATCGGGACAGTCCTACGAGCAGTACTTC; CDR3: CSARSGQSYEQYF; V: TRBV20-1; size: NA; J: TRBJ2-7; D: TRBD1
DNA: TGTGCCAGCAGCTTAGGGACTAGCGGGAGTTATGGCTACAATGAGCAGTTCTTC; CDR3: CASSLGTSGSYGYNEQFF; V: TRBV7-9; size: NA; J: TRBJ2-1; D: TRBD2
DNA: TGCGCCAGCAGCTTGTCGGGAGGGCGTGCGTCCGGGGAGCTGTTTTTT; CDR3: CASSLSGGRASGELFF; V: TRBV5-1; size: NA; J: TRBJ2-2; D: TRBD2
DNA: TGCGCCAGCAGTGAGTCGAGGGGGGTGCAGTTCTTC; CDR3: CASSESRGVQFF; V: TRBV10-1; size: NA; J: TRBJ2-1; D: NA
DNA: TGCAGTGCCGTGCCGGGACTAGCGGGAGGGAGCTCCTACAATGAGCAGTTCTTC; CDR3: CSAVPGLAGGSSYNEQFF; V: TRBV20-1; size: NA; J: TRBJ2-1; D: TRBD2
DNA: TGCAGTGCTAGAGCTCTGCCCGGGTTAACTAATGAAAAACTGTTTTTT; CDR3: CSARALPGLTNEKLFF; V: TRBV20-1; size: NA; J: TRBJ1-4; D: NA
DNA: TGCAGTGCTACCTGGACAGTGGGACCGACGCAGTATTTT; CDR3: CSATWTVGPTQYF; V: TRBV20-1; size: NA; J: TRBJ2-3; D: NA
DNA: TGTGCCAGCAGTTACTCGATTTTTTCTACCCACCATGGCTACACCTTC; CDR3: CASSYSIFSTHHGYTF; V: TRBV6-5; size: NA; J: TRBJ1-2; D: NA
DNA: TGCAGCGTTGAAGATTGGCGAAACTCCAGGGGGTTGTTGAACATTCAGTACTTC; CDR3: CSVEDWRNSRGLLNIQYF; V: TRBV29-1; size: few; J: TRBJ2-4; D: TRBD1
DNA: TGTGCCAGCAGTCCGGACAGGACGGGCGCTGAAGCTTTCTTT; CDR3: CASSPDRTGAEAFF; V: TRBV3-1; size: NA; J: TRBJ1-1; D: TRBD1
DNA: TGCGCCAGCAGCTTCGGGACGGAGCAGTACTTC; CDR3: CASSFGTEQYF; V: TRBV27; size: many; J: TRBJ2-7; D: NA
DNA: TGTGCCAGCAGCTACCCGCCGGACGGACGGTGGAACACTGAAGCTTTCTTT; CDR3: CASSYPPDGRWNTEAFF; V: TRBV5-5; size: few; J: TRBJ1-1; D: NA
DNA: TGTGCCAGCAGTGCCCAAGGGGAAAAACTGTTTTTT; CDR3: CASSAQGEKLFF; V: TRBV25-1; size: few; J: TRBJ1-4; D: NA
DNA: TGCAGCGTTGTGGGACTAGCGGTAAGCTCCTACAATGAGCAGTTCTTC; CDR3: CSVVGLAVSSYNEQFF; V: TRBV29-1; size: NA; J: TRBJ2-1; D: TRBD2